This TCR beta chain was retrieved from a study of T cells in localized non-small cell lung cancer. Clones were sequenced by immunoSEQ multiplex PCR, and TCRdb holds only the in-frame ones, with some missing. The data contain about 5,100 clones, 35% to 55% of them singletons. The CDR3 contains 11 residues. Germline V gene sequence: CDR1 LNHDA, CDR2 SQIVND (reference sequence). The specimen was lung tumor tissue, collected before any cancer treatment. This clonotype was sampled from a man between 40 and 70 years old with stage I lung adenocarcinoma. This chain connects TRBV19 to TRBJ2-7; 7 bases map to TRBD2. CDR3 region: CAAGGFYEQYF. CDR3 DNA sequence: TGTGCAGCCGGGGGGTTCTACGAGCAGTACTTC.